Presented here are 18 T cell receptor beta chains from one specimen sequenced in a study of shared clonotypes between healthy human individuals. As defined, naive CD8 cells were CD45RO-negative and positively selected for CCR7, with terminally differentiated effector memory CD45RA+ cells excluded. This table comes from immunoSEQ multiplex PCR, and its TCRdb copy is limited to in-frame clones, with some not included. The table has nearly 2 million clones, just under 95% seen once. Sequencing used naive CD8+ T cells sorted from blood. These receptors came from a man aged 18-30 years in good health.

The J gene is TRBJ1-5, the V gene TRBV19; 9 nucleotides match TRBD1. In germline, CDR1 is LNHDA, CDR2 SQIVND (reference sequence). This CDR3 spans 18 amino acids. V shed 1 base, J shed 5 bases, and the junction held 12 bases outside the gene matches. The CDR3 spells CASSIGWDRAGGDQPQHF. The CDR3 DNA sequence: TGTGCCAGTAGTATAGGGTGGGACAGGGCCGGGGGAGATCAGCCCCAGCATTTT.

Notes on this clone: Other nucleotide sequences in the sample specify the same CDR3. This chain uses TRBV27 with TRBJ2-3; D is unclear. V was shortened by 8 bases and J by 2 bases, with 14 bases between the two germline ends. The V gene's germline CDR1 is MNHEY and CDR2 SMNVEV (reference sequence). This CDR3 comprises 14 residues. The DNA of the CDR3 is TGTGCCAGCTCGTTAGTAGGCCCCACAGATACGCAGTATTTT. It yields the protein CASSLVGPTDTQYF.

The chain recombines TRBV11-2 with TRBJ2-7; D may be TRBD1 or TRBD2 (6 bases each). Between the trimmed V and J ends, which lost 5 bases and 3 bases, there was a span of 17 bases. CDR3 length: 15 amino acids. In germline, CDR1 is SGHAT, CDR2 FQNNGV. CDR3 sequence (DNA): TGTGCCAGCAGCCTATCCGGGGGCAGGGTCTACGAGCAGTACTTC. It is translated as CASSLSGGRVYEQYF.

The J gene is TRBJ2-5, the V gene TRBV4-1; 10 bases line up with TRBD1. Judging by the DNA end, TRBJ2-7 fits better; the J call may be wrong. The germline CDR1 and CDR2 sequences are MGHRA and YSYEKL. The CDR3 totals 17 residues. The CDR3 reads CASSLRDRGHPSYEQYF. The CDR3 DNA follows: TGCGCCAGCAGCCTCCGCGACAGGGGGCACCCCTCCTACGAGCAGTACTTC.

The chain is built from TRBV19 and TRBJ1-2; 9 bases fit TRBD1. Per germline, CDR1 LNHDA and CDR2 SQIVND (reference sequence). V lost 6 bases to trimming and J lost 5 bases; unmatched junction nucleotides: 7. The CDR3 is 14 amino acids. CDR3 in amino acids: CASSSPGTGYGYTF. The DNA for the CDR3 is TGTGCCAGTAGCTCACCGGGGACAGGGTATGGCTACACCTTC.

This rearrangement joins TRBV10-3 to TRBJ2-3; no definite D call. Trimming left V 3 bases short and J 6 bases short, with 13 bases between. Germline assignment: CDR1 ENHRY and CDR2 SYGVKD. The CDR3 covers 14 residues. CDR3 bases: TGTGCCATCAGTGACCTGGGTCCCGGGGATACGCAGTATTTT. Its protein is CAISDLGPGDTQYF.

Remarks on this clone: The sample contains more than one DNA sequence encoding this CDR3. The J gene is TRBJ2-3, the V gene TRBV6-5; no firm D call. Between the trimmed V and J ends, which lost 4 bases and 6 bases, there was a span of 5 bases. From germline, CDR1 is MNHEY and CDR2 SVGAGI. The CDR3 has 11 amino acids. The chain's CDR3 is CASSLGDTQYF. CDR3 coding DNA: TGTGCCAGCAGTTTAGGGGATACGCAGTATTTT.

Turning to this clone: Other DNA sequences of this sample code for an identical CDR3. The gene calls are TRBV7-9 and TRBJ2-7, with 7 bases identical to TRBD1. Germline loops: CDR1 SEHNR, CDR2 FQNEAQ (reference sequence). J lost 2 bases, V lost 5 bases, and 3 bases had no gene match. CDR3 length equals 13 residues. The CDR3 DNA sequence: TGTGCCAGCAGCCGACAGGGAGCCTACGAGCAGTACTTC. Its protein is CASSRQGAYEQYF.

This sequence joins TRBV9 and TRBJ2-2; a weak D match, TRBD2 (7 bases). Trimming cost V 1 base and J 6 bases, with 10 bases left between them. Germline CDR1 SGDLS, CDR2 YYNGEE. CDR3 size: 14 residues. Here the CDR3 reads CASSVQGRAGELFF. CDR3 nucleotides: TGTGCCAGCAGCGTACAGGGGAGGGCCGGGGAGCTGTTTTTT.

This chain joins TRBV6-1 and TRBJ2-7; 7 bases line up with TRBD1. The CDR3 runs to 15 residues. Per germline, CDR1 MNHNS and CDR2 SASEGT. V was clipped by 8 bases and J by 6 bases; unmatched bases: 16. CDR3 amino acids: CASSAPSGTVSEQYF. CDR3 DNA sequence: TGTGCCAGCTCCGCCCCCTCCGGGACAGTAAGCGAGCAGTACTTC.

The chain uses TRBV19 and TRBJ1-2; 10 nucleotides align to TRBD1. The CDR3 runs to 15 residues. Germline lookup yields CDR1 LNHDA and CDR2 SQIVND (reference sequence). J was trimmed by 4 bases and V by 6 bases; bases with no gene match: 8. CDR3 sequence reads: CASRPTGGESYGYTF. CDR3 nucleotides: TGTGCCAGTAGACCGACAGGGGGCGAAAGCTATGGCTACACCTTC. Full variable domain (rest looked up from reference TRBV19 and TRBJ1-2): DGGITQSPKYLFRKEGQNVTLSCEQNLNHDAMYWYRQDPGQGLRLIYYSQIVNDFQKGDIAEGYSVSREKKESFPLTVTSAQKNPTAFYLCASRPTGGESYGYTFGSGTRLTVV.

The chain carries TRBV4-1 and TRBJ2-7; D might be TRBD2 (5 bases). The CDR3 length is 14 residues. V was trimmed by 0 bases and J by 5 bases, leaving 11 bases between them. Germline CDR1 and CDR2: MGHRA and YSYEKL. This CDR3 reads CASSQDRPGDEQYF. CDR3 DNA sequence: TGCGCCAGCAGCCAAGATCGACCCGGGGACGAGCAGTACTTC.

CDR3: CASSELGERPETQYF. In DNA, the CDR3 is TGTGCCAGCAGCGAACTGGGGGAGAGGCCCGAGACCCAGTACTTC. The chain joins TRBV9 to TRBJ2-5, with D possibly being TRBD1 or TRBD2 (5 bases each). Germline V gene data show CDR1 as SGDLS and CDR2 as YYNGEE. V lost 3 bases and J 5 bases, leaving 17 bases between the germline ends. The CDR3 runs 15 residues. The whole variable domain, filled in from reference TRBV9 and TRBJ2-5, reads DSGVTQTPKHLITATGQRVTLRCSPRSGDLSVYWYQQSLDQGLQFLIQYYNGEERAKGNILERFSAQQFPDLHSELNLSSLELGDSALYFCASSELGERPETQYFGPGTRLLVL.

The chain couples TRBV2 to TRBJ1-1; TRBD1 matches 7 bases. CDR1 is SNHLY, CDR2 FYNNEI, per germline. V gave up 8 bases and J gave up 0 bases; unmatched junction bases: 12. CDR3 length: 16 amino acids. In DNA, the CDR3 is TGTGCCAGCGGTCAGGGATACAGGGGCATGAACACTGAAGCTTTCTTT. Amino acid sequence: CASGQGYRGMNTEAFF.

The rearrangement links TRBV10-3 to TRBJ1-1; no reliable D call. The V gene lost 5 bases and the J gene lost 7 bases, with 8 bases spanning the gap. CDR3 length equals 11 residues. CDR1 is ENHRY and CDR2 is SYGVKD in the germline V gene. The CDR3 bases are TGTGCCATCAGTACAGCCTATGAAGCTTTCTTT. The encoded protein is CAISTAYEAFF.

This rearrangement joins TRBV7-2 to TRBJ2-7; TRBD2 aligns across 8 bases. J lost 1 base, V lost 5 bases, and 10 bases had no gene match. The CDR3 runs 16 residues. Per the germline V gene, CDR1 is SGHTA and CDR2 is FQGNSA. This CDR3 reads CASSAVGREVSYEQYF. The CDR3 region has the DNA TGTGCCAGCAGCGCCGTCGGGCGGGAGGTTTCCTACGAGCAGTACTTC.

With respect to this clone: The same CDR3 can be traced to other DNA sequences in this sample. The chain employs TRBV9 and TRBJ1-5; perhaps TRBD1 as D (5 bases). V gave up 0 bases and J gave up 2 bases, with 9 bases separating them. Germline lookup yields CDR1 SGDLS and CDR2 YYNGEE. The CDR3 has 15 amino acids. CDR3 sequence reads: CASSVEGEGNQPQHF. Here the CDR3 DNA reads TGTGCCAGCAGCGTAGAAGGGGAAGGCAATCAGCCCCAGCATTTT.

The chain recombines TRBV14 with TRBJ2-2; 9 bases match TRBD1. Looked up from germline, CDR1 is SGHDN and CDR2 is FVKESK. The length of the CDR3 is 13 residues. J was trimmed by 6 bases and V by 8 bases; bases with no gene match: 4. The CDR3 region is CASGQGFAGELFF. For the CDR3, the DNA is TGTGCCAGCGGACAGGGGTTCGCCGGGGAGCTGTTTTTT. The full variable domain, its missing parts supplied by reference TRBV14 and TRBJ2-2, is EAGVTQFPSHSVIEKGQTVTLRCDPISGHDNLYWYRRVMGKEIKFLLHFVKESKQDESGMPNNRFLAERTGGTYSTLKVQPAELEDSGVYFCASGQGFAGELFFGEGSRLTVL.